Described below is a single TCR beta chain sequence and its context. Its antigen is still unknown. This entry comes from a study of T cell responses to AZD1222 COVID-19 vaccine. Repertoires were generated with immunoSEQ multiplex PCR, while TCRdb's copy carries only in-frame clones and drops some. Seen here are 100,000 to 150,000 clones, around 90% observed once, and the top ten hold under 2%. The CDR3 runs to 14 residues. V lost 5 bases, J lost 6 bases, and 14 bases lay in between. Germline CDR1 SGHTA, CDR2 FQGNSA. General study results and limits: White British donors predominated, females outnumbered males, and clonal diversity was possibly underestimated. The study identified only five to seven AZD1222 recipients as seropositive at baseline. Reportedly, nearly half the spike-specific TCRs target unmutated variant regions. Dominant CD4 TCR responses targeted spike regions 160-218 and 743-854.

This clonotype originated in an adult who received the AZD1222 COVID-19 vaccine. The material sequenced was peripheral blood, taken 28 days after the second AZD1222 dose. The chain couples TRBV7-2 to TRBJ1-5; D unclear. The CDR3 reads CASSLPGTGQPQHF. Here the CDR3 DNA reads TGTGCCAGCAGCCTACCCGGTACCGGTCAGCCCCAGCATTTT.